A single sample is the source of the 12 T cell receptor beta chains below, sequenced in a study of tumor-infiltrating lymphocytes in primary liver carcinoma. The input was about 500 ng total RNA; TCR beta cDNA was made from it with a constant-region primer. Researchers made the TCR beta libraries by running three nested multiplex PCR rounds with slightly modified ARM-PCR. Primers for the first two PCR rounds were TRBV1-TRBV30 forward primers and a C-beta reverse primer (about 9 cycles per round). In TCRdb, the multiplex PCR reads were re-called with MiXCR into one record per CDR3 protein. The sample carries 50,000 to 70,000 distinct CDR3 sequences, about two thirds recorded once. Co-extraction of both nucleic acids (RNA and DNA) used about 19-33 mg of unsorted bulk tissue. The sample was liver tumor tissue from sampling region 2. Subset meaning: tumor region T2, inferior pole. Receptor source: a man between 40 and 49 years old with primary liver carcinoma and hepatitis B virus infection.

This sequence joins TRBV7-9 and TRBJ2-5; no clear D. The CDR3 consists of 15 residues. Looked up from germline, CDR1 is SEHNR and CDR2 is FQNEAQ (reference sequence). Trimming stripped 0 bases from V and 13 bases from J, with 21 bases between. The CDR3 coding sequence is TGTGCCAGCAGCTTAGCTTTAGATAATCTGGAGTCCCTGTACTTC. This encodes CASSLALDNLESLYF.

This clonotype was seen many times. DNA of the CDR3: TGTGCCAGCAGTTCGGCACTAGCGAATACGCAGTATTTT. It is translated as CASSSALANTQYF. This chain connects TRBV6-2 or TRBV6-3 to TRBJ2-3; 7 nucleotides align to TRBD2. CDR3 length: 13 amino acids. The trim removed 4 bases at V and 7 bases at J, leaving 5 bases unmatched. Germline V gene lookup returns CDR1 MNHEY and CDR2 SVGEGT.

This clonotype was picked up one time. A junction boundary mismatches the germline segment, possibly from a read error. This chain links TRBV5-1 with TRBJ2-5; D may match TRBD1 or TRBD2 (5 bases each). CDR1 SGHRS and CDR2 YFSETQ come from the germline V gene. CDR3 length: 11 amino acids. The DNA of the CDR3 is TGCGCCAGCAGCTTGGAGGGGACCCACTACTTC. Its translation: CASSLEGTHYF.

This chain uses TRBV11-2 with TRBJ2-3; 7 bases line up with TRBD2. J was trimmed by 4 bases and V by 5 bases; bases with no gene match: 6. The CDR3 extends over 14 amino acids. The V gene's germline CDR1 is SGHAT and CDR2 FQNNGV. CDR3: CASSMGGLSDTQYF. CDR3 sequence (DNA): TGTGCCAGCAGCATGGGAGGGCTGTCAGATACGCAGTATTTT.

As to this clonotype: Compared with germline, one end of the junction differs, possibly owing to a read error. This rearrangement joins TRBV2 to TRBJ2-3; 10 bases fit TRBD2. The CDR3 loop spans 14 amino acids. Germline values: CDR1 SNHLY, CDR2 FYNNEI. The CDR3 DNA follows: TGTGCCAGCGGTGAGACTAGCGGGCGAAATACGCAGTATTTT. Amino acids: CASGETSGRNTQYF.

Concerning this clonotype: The final CDR3 position lacks the conserved phenylalanine or tryptophan, pointing to a likely read error. The CDR3 nucleotides read TGTGCCAGTAGCCAAACTCCTGGTGTGGGGAAAGAGACCCAGTACATC. Translated: CASSQTPGVGKETQYI. J is TRBJ2-5 and V is TRBV11-2, with D hard to call. V was cut by 9 bases and J by 3 bases, with 23 bases left in between. This CDR3 has 16 residues. Germline V gene lookup returns CDR1 SGHAT and CDR2 FQNNGV.

This clonotype was observed many times. CDR3 protein: CASSLAAREFYEQYF. CDR3 nucleotides: TGTGCCAGCAGCTTAGCGGCCAGGGAGTTTTACGAGCAGTACTTC. This sequence joins TRBV11-2 and TRBJ2-7; tentatively, D is TRBD1 or TRBD2 (5 bases each). Germline V CDR1 and CDR2: SGHAT, FQNNGV. The V end was cut by 1 base, the J end by 4 bases, with 14 bases between. The CDR3 totals 15 residues.

As regards this clonotype: A much larger clone is a single base away; this may be a read error. The CDR3 nucleotides read TGTGCCAGCGGGACTAGCGGACTTGGCACAGATACGCAGTATTTT. Translated: CASGTSGLGTDTQYF. The V call is TRBV7-9, the J call TRBJ2-3, with 11 bases lining up with TRBD2. Germline V gene data show CDR1 as SEHNR and CDR2 as FQNEAQ (reference sequence). The CDR3 sequence is 15 residues long. V shed 8 bases, J shed 1 base, and the junction held 5 bases outside the gene matches.

Comments on this clonotype: Possible read error: a much larger clone is one base away. V gene TRBV5-4 combines with J gene TRBJ2-5; D may be TRBD1 or TRBD2 (5 bases each). Germline CDR1 is SGHNT and CDR2 is YYREEE (reference sequence). The CDR3 has 15 residues. CDR3 sequence reads: CAGSLNGDGQETQYF. The DNA of the CDR3 is TGTGCCGGCAGCTTGAACGGGGACGGCCAAGAGACCCAGTACTTC.

This clonotype occurred once. The rearrangement links TRBV6-1 to TRBJ1-2; D is unresolved. Trimming took off 10 bases at V and 7 bases at J, with 19 bases between the two ends. Germline CDR1 reads MNHNS; CDR2 reads SASEGT. The CDR3 spans 13 residues. DNA for the CDR3: TGTGCCAACGGTGAACGGGTGTCTAGTGGCTACACCTTC. It translates to CANGERVSSGYTF.

A word on this clonotype: A read error may explain this, as a much larger clone is one base away. The J gene is TRBJ2-7, the V gene TRBV11-2; 7 bases align to TRBD2. V dropped 5 bases and J dropped 4; count of bases not matched to a gene: 5. The CDR3 is 13 amino acids. Germline CDR1 reads SGHAT; CDR2 reads FQNNGV. The CDR3 sequence is CASSPPSGYEQYF. CDR3 DNA: TGTGCCAGCAGCCCTCCTAGCGGATACGAGCAGTACTTC.

Note on this clonotype: One end of the junction is discordant with germline, which a read error may explain. CDR3 loop: CVSNYQWQEETQYF. DNA of the CDR3: TGTGTCAGCAATTACCAATGGCAGGAAGAAACCCAGTACTTC. This sequence joins TRBV6-6 and TRBJ2-5; no clear D gene. Germline-derived CDR1 and CDR2 are MNHNY and SVGAGI (reference sequence). The CDR3 sequence is 14 residues long.